This T cell receptor beta chain is from a study of blood T cell repertoires in COVID-19. Across the whole study: The analysed material was cDNA or gDNA that came from T cells, B-cell-depleted T cells, or PBMCs.

Original analysis: The authors estimated nucleated cell counts from reference gene primer amplification. Using immunoSEQ multiplex PCR, the repertoire was profiled, and TCRdb retains in-frame clones only, with some absent. The V and J calls and clone size were taken over from that table, and D and trimming were inferred from the DNA. The sample includes approximately 74,000 clones, about nine tenths of them seen just once. J lost 2 bases, V lost 5 bases, and 10 bases had no gene match. CDR1 is MDHEN, CDR2 SYDVKM, per germline. This CDR3 comprises 16 residues. This sequence originates from a woman aged 55-69 years with acute or convalescent COVID-19. This chain connects TRBV28 to TRBJ1-2; 8 bases are a match to TRBD1. Sequencing was done on a sample of peripheral blood. The CDR3 DNA reads TGTGCCAGCAGTACTAGAAGGACAGGGACGAACTATGGCTACACCTTC. It yields the protein CASSTRRTGTNYGYTF.